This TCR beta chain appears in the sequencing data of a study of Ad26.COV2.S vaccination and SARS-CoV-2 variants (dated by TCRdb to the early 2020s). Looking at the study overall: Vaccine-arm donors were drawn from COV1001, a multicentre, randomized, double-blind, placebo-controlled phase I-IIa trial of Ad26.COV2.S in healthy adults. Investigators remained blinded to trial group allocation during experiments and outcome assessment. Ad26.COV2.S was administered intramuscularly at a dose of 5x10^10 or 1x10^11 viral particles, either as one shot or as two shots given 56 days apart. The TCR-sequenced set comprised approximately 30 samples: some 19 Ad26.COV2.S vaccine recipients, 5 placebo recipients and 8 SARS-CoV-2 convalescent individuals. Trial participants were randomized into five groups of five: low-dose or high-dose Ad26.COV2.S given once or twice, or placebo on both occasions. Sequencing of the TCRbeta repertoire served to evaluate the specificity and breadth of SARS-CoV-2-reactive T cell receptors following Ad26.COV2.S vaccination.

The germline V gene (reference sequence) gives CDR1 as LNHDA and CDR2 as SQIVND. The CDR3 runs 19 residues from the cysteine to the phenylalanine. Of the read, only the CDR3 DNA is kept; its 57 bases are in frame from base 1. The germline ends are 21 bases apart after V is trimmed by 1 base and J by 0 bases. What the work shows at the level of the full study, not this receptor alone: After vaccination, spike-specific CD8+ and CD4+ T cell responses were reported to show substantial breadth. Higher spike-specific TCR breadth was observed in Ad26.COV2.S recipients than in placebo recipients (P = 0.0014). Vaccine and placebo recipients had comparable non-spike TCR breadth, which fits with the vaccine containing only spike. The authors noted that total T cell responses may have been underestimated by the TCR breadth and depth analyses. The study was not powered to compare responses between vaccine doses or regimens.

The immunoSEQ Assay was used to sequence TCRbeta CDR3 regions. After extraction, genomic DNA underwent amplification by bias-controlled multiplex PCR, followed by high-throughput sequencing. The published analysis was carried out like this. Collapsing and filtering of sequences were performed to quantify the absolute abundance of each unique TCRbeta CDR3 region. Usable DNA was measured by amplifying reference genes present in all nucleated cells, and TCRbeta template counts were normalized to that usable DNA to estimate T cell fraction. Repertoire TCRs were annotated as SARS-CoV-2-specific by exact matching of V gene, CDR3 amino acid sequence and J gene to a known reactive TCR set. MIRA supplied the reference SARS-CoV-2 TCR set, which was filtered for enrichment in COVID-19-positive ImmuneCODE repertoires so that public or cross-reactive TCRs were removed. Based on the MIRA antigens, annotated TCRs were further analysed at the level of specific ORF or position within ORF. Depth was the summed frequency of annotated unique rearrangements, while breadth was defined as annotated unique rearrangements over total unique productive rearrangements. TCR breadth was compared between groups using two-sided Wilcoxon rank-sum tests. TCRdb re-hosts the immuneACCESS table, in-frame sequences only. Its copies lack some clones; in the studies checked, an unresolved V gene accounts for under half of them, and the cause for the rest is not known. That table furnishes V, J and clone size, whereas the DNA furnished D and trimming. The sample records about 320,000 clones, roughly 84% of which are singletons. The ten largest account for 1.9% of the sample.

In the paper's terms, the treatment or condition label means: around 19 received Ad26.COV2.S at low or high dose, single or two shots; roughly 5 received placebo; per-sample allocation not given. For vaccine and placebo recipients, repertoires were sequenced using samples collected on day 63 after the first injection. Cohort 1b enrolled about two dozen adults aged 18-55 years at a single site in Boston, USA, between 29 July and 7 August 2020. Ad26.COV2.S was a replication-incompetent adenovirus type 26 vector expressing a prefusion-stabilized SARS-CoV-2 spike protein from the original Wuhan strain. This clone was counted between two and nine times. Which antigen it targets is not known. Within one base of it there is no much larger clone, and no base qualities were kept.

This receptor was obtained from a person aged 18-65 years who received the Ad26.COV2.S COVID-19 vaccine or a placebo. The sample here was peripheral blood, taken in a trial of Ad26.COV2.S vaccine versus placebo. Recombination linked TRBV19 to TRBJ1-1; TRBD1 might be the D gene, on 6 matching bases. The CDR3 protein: CASSIGWGYRVDVNTEAFF. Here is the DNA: TGTGCCAGTAGTATAGGGTGGGGTTACAGGGTGGACGTGAACACTGAAGCTTTCTTT.